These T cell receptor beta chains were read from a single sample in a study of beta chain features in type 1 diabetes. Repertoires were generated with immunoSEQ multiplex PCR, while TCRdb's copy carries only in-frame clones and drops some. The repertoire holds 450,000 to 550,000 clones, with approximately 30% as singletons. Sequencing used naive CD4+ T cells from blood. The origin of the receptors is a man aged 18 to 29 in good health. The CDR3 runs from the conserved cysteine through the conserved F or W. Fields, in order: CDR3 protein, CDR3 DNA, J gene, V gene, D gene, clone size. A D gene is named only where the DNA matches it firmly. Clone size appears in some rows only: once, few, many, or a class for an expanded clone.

CDR3: CASSVMLAGSTGELFF
DNA: TGTGCCAGCAGCGTTATGTTAGCGGGAAGCACCGGGGAGCTGTTTTTT
J: TRBJ2-2
V: TRBV11-2
D: TRBD2
size: few

CDR3: CASSPLPGLSYEQYF
DNA: TGTGCCAGCAGCCCCCTCCCGGGACTCTCCTACGAGCAGTACTTC
J: TRBJ2-7
V: TRBV9
D: -
size: few

CDR3: CASSQGTEGFEKLFF
DNA: TGCGCCAGCAGCCAAGGGACAGAGGGGTTTGAAAAACTGTTTTTT
J: TRBJ1-4
V: TRBV4-1
D: -
size: -

CDR3: CSVEGFAGQETQYF
DNA: TGCAGCGTTGAGGGCTTTGCGGGACAAGAGACCCAGTACTTC
J: TRBJ2-5
V: TRBV29-1
D: -
size: few

CDR3: CASSRTSSTDTQYF
DNA: TGTGCCAGCAGCCGGACCTCTAGCACAGATACGCAGTATTTT
J: TRBJ2-3
V: TRBV7-3
D: -
size: -

CDR3: CASRVGAYNEQFF
DNA: TGCGCCAGCAGGGTTGGTGCCTACAATGAGCAGTTCTTC
J: TRBJ2-1
V: TRBV10-2
D: -
size: -

CDR3: CAWTGNEQFF
DNA: TGTGCCTGGACGGGCAATGAGCAGTTCTTC
J: TRBJ2-1
V: TRBV30
D: -
size: few

CDR3: CASSQAGTSMETQYF
DNA: TGTGCCAGCAGCCAAGCAGGGACTAGCATGGAGACCCAGTACTTC
J: TRBJ2-5
V: TRBV4-2
D: TRBD2
size: few

CDR3: CASSPLRQGGAYSYNEQFF
DNA: TGTGCCAGCAGTCCTCTCCGACAGGGAGGGGCCTACTCCTACAATGAGCAGTTCTTC
J: TRBJ2-1
V: TRBV27
D: -
size: few

CDR3: CAISPAGGNNYGYTF
DNA: TGTGCCATCAGTCCCGCAGGGGGCAACAACTATGGCTACACCTTC
J: TRBJ1-2
V: TRBV10-3
D: TRBD1
size: -

CDR3: CASSQDGPDYEQYF
DNA: TGTGCCAGCAGCCAAGATGGACCAGACTACGAGCAGTACTTC
J: TRBJ2-7
V: TRBV4-2
D: -
size: few

CDR3: CAGRESWGFDEQFF
DNA: TGTGCCGGCCGAGAGAGTTGGGGGTTCGATGAGCAGTTCTTC
J: TRBJ2-1
V: TRBV2
D: -
size: -

CDR3: CASSPGLGSYEQYF
DNA: TGCGCCAGCAGCCCGGGACTAGGCTCCTACGAGCAGTACTTC
J: TRBJ2-7
V: TRBV5-1
D: TRBD2
size: -

CDR3: CASSLNRALSGANVLTF
DNA: TGTGCCAGCAGCCTTAACAGGGCCCTCTCTGGGGCCAACGTCCTGACTTTC
J: TRBJ2-6
V: TRBV27
D: -
size: -

CDR3: CASSFGGIYNEQFF
DNA: TGCGCCAGCAGCTTCGGAGGGATCTACAATGAGCAGTTCTTC
J: TRBJ2-1
V: TRBV5-1
D: -
size: -

CDR3: CASSLSLATVYYEQYF
DNA: TGTGCCAGCAGCTTAAGCCTAGCGACAGTATACTACGAGCAGTACTTC
J: TRBJ2-7
V: TRBV7-3
D: -
size: -

CDR3: CASSQTSGYNEQFF
DNA: TGCGCCAGCAGCCAGACTAGCGGTTACAATGAGCAGTTCTTC
J: TRBJ2-1
V: TRBV5-1
D: TRBD2
size: -

CDR3: CASSVGPRQGRSYNEQFF
DNA: TGTGCCAGCAGCGTAGGGCCCCGACAGGGTCGCTCCTACAATGAGCAGTTCTTC
J: TRBJ2-1
V: TRBV9
D: TRBD1
size: -

CDR3: CSGARTGELFF
DNA: TGCAGCGGTGCTCGGACCGGGGAGCTGTTTTTT
J: TRBJ2-2
V: TRBV29-1
D: -
size: -

CDR3: CASSEGTPEYYEQYF
DNA: TGTGCCAGCAGTGAAGGAACTCCTGAATACTACGAGCAGTACTTC
J: TRBJ2-7
V: TRBV25-1
D: -
size: few

CDR3: CAWSVKGAAGNTIYF
DNA: TGTGCCTGGAGTGTAAAGGGGGCGGCTGGAAACACCATATATTTT
J: TRBJ1-3
V: TRBV30
D: TRBD1
size: few

CDR3: CASSGPGKPQHF
DNA: TGTGCCAGCAGCGGCCCAGGGAAGCCCCAGCATTTT
J: TRBJ1-5
V: TRBV6-5
D: -
size: -

CDR3: CASSQGNEQFF
DNA: TGTGCCAGCAGCCAAGGCAATGAGCAGTTCTTC
J: TRBJ2-1
V: TRBV7-2
D: -
size: few

CDR3: CASSLLPRELFF
DNA: TGTGCCAGCAGCCTGCTACCCCGGGAGCTGTTTTTT
J: TRBJ2-2
V: TRBV7-8
D: -
size: -

CDR3: CSVEVRDGHEQYF
DNA: TGCAGCGTTGAAGTGAGGGATGGCCACGAGCAGTACTTC
J: TRBJ2-7
V: TRBV29-1
D: -
size: -

CDR3: CASSARSRETQYF
DNA: TGTGCCAGCAGCGCCCGAAGCAGGGAGACCCAGTACTTC
J: TRBJ2-5
V: TRBV7-2
D: -
size: few

CDR3: CASSVSGLSSYEQYF
DNA: TGTGCCAGCAGCGTCTCAGGGCTGAGCTCCTACGAGCAGTACTTC
J: TRBJ2-7
V: TRBV9
D: -
size: few

CDR3: CASSLDLAVSYNEQFF
DNA: TGCGCCAGCAGCTTGGATCTAGCGGTAAGCTACAATGAGCAGTTCTTC
J: TRBJ2-1
V: TRBV5-1
D: TRBD2
size: few

CDR3: CASSRGQGIYEQYF
DNA: TGTGCCAGCAGCCGCGGACAGGGAATCTACGAGCAGTACTTC
J: TRBJ2-7
V: TRBV5-4
D: TRBD1
size: -

CDR3: CASSIGTTYEQYF
DNA: TGTGCCAGTAGTATCGGGACCACCTACGAGCAGTACTTC
J: TRBJ2-7
V: TRBV19
D: -
size: few

CDR3: CASSFRETQYF
DNA: TGTGCCAGCAGTTTTAGAGAGACCCAGTACTTC
J: TRBJ2-5
V: TRBV28
D: -
size: few

CDR3: CASSSIWTSEQFF
DNA: TGTGCCAGCAGCTCGATATGGACCTCCGAGCAGTTCTTC
J: TRBJ2-1
V: TRBV7-9
D: -
size: few

CDR3: CASSQVAQSQALLTQYF
DNA: TGCGCCAGCAGCCAAGTGGCTCAATCACAGGCTTTGCTGACCCAGTACTTC
J: TRBJ2-5
V: TRBV4-3
D: -
size: -

CDR3: CAWSSPDPNIQYF
DNA: TGTGCCTGGAGTTCCCCGGACCCGAACATTCAGTACTTC
J: TRBJ2-4
V: TRBV30
D: -
size: -

CDR3: CASSQWGSETQYF
DNA: TGTGCCAGCAGCCAGTGGGGTAGCGAGACCCAGTACTTC
J: TRBJ2-5
V: TRBV7-3
D: -
size: once

CDR3: CASSLGGSGEQYF
DNA: TGTGCCAGCAGCCTAGGAGGATCGGGAGAGCAGTACTTC
J: TRBJ2-7
V: TRBV9
D: -
size: few

CDR3: CASSAIGGRSSYNEQFF
DNA: TGTGCCAGCAGCGCAATCGGCGGGAGGAGCTCCTACAATGAGCAGTTCTTC
J: TRBJ2-1
V: TRBV7-9
D: TRBD2
size: -

CDR3: CASSMTSALETQYF
DNA: TGCGCCAGCAGCATGACTAGCGCCTTAGAGACCCAGTACTTC
J: TRBJ2-5
V: TRBV5-1
D: TRBD2
size: -

CDR3: CASSPLPAYEQYF
DNA: TGTGCCAGTAGTCCCTTACCAGCCTACGAGCAGTACTTC
J: TRBJ2-7
V: TRBV19
D: -
size: -

CDR3: CASSSLRETQYF
DNA: TGTGCCAGCAGTTCCCTCAGGGAGACCCAGTACTTC
J: TRBJ2-5
V: TRBV27
D: -
size: -